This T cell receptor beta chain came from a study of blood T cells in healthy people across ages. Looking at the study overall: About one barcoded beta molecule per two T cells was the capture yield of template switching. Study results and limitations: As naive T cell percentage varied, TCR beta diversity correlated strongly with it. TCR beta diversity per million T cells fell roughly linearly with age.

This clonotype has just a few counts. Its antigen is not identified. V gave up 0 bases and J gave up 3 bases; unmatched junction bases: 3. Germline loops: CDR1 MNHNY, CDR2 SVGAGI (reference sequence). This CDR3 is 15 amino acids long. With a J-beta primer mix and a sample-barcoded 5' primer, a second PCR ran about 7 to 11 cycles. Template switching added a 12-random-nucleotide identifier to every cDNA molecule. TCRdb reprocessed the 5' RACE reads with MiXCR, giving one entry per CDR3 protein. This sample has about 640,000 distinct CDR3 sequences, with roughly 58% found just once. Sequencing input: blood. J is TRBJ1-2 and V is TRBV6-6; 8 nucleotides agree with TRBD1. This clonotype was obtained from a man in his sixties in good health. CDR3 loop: CASSYSTGGHYGYTF. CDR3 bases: TGTGCCAGCAGTTACTCCACAGGGGGACACTATGGCTACACCTTC.